What follows describes a single T cell receptor beta chain. Each eligible patient had an advanced solid tumor, and these tumors lacked tumor-infiltrating lymphocytes. The sample is drawn from a study of low-dose radiotherapy and immunotherapy resistance in tumors. The wider study: Participants in Cohort 1 were administered 0.5 Gy per fraction at 2-week intervals, to a cumulative dose of 6.5 Gy. Intravenous cyclophosphamide 200 mg/m2 was given every two weeks, one day before radiation and immunotherapy.

CDR1 is DFQATT, CDR2 SNEGSKA, per germline (reference sequence). The CDR3 is 10 amino acids. V lost 6 bases and J 13 bases, leaving 10 bases between the germline ends. TRAV- and TRBV-specific primers were used for first-strand cDNA, which covered alpha and beta chains. TCRs underwent 15 to 20 PCR cycles of amplification with a constant-region primer and V-primer adapter. From the reads, TCRdb called clonotypes with MiXCR, one entry per CDR3 protein. The table includes 13,000 to 15,000 distinct CDR3 sequences, about half detected once. The source of this sequence is a human donor with advanced metastatic prostate, ovarian, gallbladder or colorectal cancer (not recorded which). This table probably holds off-target reads from a library built for another chain. This sequence joins TRBV20-1 and TRBJ1-6, with a tentative D call TRBD1 (5 bases). The CDR3 sequence: CSAGDFPLHF. The CDR3 coding sequence is TGCAGTGCAGGGGACTTCCCCCTCCACTTT.